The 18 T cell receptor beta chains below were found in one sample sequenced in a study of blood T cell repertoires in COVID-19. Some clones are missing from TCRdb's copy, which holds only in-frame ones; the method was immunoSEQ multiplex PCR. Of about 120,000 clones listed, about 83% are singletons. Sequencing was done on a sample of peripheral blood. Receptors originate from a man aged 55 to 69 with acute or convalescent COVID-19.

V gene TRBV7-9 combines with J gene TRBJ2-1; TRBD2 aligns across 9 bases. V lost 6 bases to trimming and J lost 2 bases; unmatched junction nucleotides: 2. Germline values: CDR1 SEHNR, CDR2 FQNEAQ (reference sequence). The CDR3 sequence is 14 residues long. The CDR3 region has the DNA TGTGCCAGCAGAGCTAGCGGGACCTACAATGAGCAGTTCTTC. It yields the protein CASRASGTYNEQFF.

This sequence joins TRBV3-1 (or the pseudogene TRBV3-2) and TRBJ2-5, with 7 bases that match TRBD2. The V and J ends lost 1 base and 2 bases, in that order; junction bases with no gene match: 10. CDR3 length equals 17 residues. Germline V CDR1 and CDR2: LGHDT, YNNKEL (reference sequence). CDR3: CASSQAGLGGGQETQYF. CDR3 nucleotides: TGTGCCAGCAGCCAAGCGGGATTGGGGGGGGGTCAAGAGACCCAGTACTTC.

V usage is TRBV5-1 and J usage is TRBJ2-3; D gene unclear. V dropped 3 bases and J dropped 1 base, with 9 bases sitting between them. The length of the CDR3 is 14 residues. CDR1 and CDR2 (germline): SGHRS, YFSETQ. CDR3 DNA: TGCGCCAGCAGCTCCGGTGGTGGCACAGATACGCAGTATTTT. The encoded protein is CASSSGGGTDTQYF. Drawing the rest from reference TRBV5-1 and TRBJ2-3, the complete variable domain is KAGVTQTPRYLIKTRGQQVTLSCSPISGHRSVSWYQQTPGQGLQFLFEYFSETQRNKGNFPGRFSGRQFSNSRSEMNVSTLELGDSALYLCASSSGGGTDTQYFGPGTRLTVL.

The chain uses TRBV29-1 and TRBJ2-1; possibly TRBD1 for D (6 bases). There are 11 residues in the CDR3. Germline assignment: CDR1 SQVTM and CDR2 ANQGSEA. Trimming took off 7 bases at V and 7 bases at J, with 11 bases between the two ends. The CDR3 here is CSADRVNEQFF. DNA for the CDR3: TGCAGCGCGGACAGAGTTAATGAGCAGTTCTTC.

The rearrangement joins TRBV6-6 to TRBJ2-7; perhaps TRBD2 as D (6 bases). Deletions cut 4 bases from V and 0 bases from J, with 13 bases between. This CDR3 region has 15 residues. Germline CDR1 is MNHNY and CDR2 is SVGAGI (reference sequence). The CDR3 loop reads CASSLVGGFSYEQYF. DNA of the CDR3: TGTGCCAGCAGTTTGGTGGGAGGCTTCTCCTACGAGCAGTACTTC.

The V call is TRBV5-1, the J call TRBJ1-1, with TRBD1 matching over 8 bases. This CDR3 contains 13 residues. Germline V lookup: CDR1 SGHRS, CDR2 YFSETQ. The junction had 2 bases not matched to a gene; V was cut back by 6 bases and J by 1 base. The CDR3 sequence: CASNDRGNTEAFF. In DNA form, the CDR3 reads TGCGCCAGCAACGACAGGGGGAACACTGAAGCTTTCTTT.

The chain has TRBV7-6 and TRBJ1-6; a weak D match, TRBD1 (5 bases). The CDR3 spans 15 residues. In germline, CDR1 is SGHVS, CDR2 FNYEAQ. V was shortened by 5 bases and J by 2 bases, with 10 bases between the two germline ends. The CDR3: CASSPGGAYNSPLHF. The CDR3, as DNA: TGTGCCAGCAGCCCCGGAGGGGCCTATAATTCACCCCTCCACTTT.

The CDR3 sequence is CASSERRNSPLHF. The DNA for the CDR3 is TGTGCCAGCAGTGAAAGGCGGAATTCACCCCTCCACTTT. V gene TRBV2 combines with J gene TRBJ1-6; no firm D call. The germline CDR1 and CDR2 sequences are SNHLY and FYNNEI. The CDR3 is 13 residues long. V was clipped by 2 bases and J by 7 bases, with 6 bases between them. Combining the CDR3 with reference TRBV2 and TRBJ1-6 gives the whole variable domain EPEVTQTPSHQVTQMGQEVILRCVPISNHLYFYWYRQILGQKVEFLVSFYNNEISEKSEIFDDQFSVERPDGSNFTLKIRSTKLEDSAMYFCASSERRNSPLHFGNGTRLTVT.

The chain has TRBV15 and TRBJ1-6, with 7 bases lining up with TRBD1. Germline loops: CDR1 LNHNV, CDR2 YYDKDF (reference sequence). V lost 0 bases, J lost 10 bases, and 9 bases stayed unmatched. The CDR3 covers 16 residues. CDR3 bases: TGTGCCACCAGCAGAGATCTTAGGACAGGACGGTCACCCCTCCACTTT. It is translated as CATSRDLRTGRSPLHF.

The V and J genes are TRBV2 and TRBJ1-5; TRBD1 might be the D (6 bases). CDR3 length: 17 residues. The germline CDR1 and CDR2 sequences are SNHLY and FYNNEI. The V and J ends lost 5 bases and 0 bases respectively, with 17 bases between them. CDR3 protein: CASSMDSLFNSNQPQHF. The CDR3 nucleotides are TGTGCCAGCAGTATGGACAGTCTTTTTAATAGCAATCAGCCCCAGCATTTT.

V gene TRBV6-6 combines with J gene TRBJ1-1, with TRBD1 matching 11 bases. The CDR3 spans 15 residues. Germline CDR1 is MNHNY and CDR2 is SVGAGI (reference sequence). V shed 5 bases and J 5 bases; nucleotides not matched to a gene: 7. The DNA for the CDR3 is TGTGCCAGCAGTAACCGGGACAGGGGGTGGACTGAAGCTTTCTTT. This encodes CASSNRDRGWTEAFF.

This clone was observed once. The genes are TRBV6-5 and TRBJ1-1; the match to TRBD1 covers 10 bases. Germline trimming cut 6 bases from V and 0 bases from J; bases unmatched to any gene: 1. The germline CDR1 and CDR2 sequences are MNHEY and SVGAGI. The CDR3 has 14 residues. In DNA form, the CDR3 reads TGTGCCAGCAGGGGACAGGGGTTGAACACTGAAGCTTTCTTT. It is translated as CASRGQGLNTEAFF.

The CDR3 is CASSYKGDEQYF. Here the CDR3 DNA reads TGTGCCAGCAGTTATAAGGGGGACGAGCAGTACTTC. V usage is TRBV7-9 and J usage is TRBJ2-7, with a tentative D call TRBD1 (6 bases). The CDR3 is 12 amino acids. Trimming stripped 6 bases from V and 5 bases from J, with 11 bases between. Germline lookup yields CDR1 SEHNR and CDR2 FQNEAQ (reference sequence).

CDR3 sequence (DNA): TGTGCCTGGAGTCCCTCAGAGGGTACGGGGTCCTACGAGCAGTACTTC. Translating it yields CAWSPSEGTGSYEQYF. The rearrangement joins TRBV30 to TRBJ2-7; D might be TRBD2 (5 bases). This CDR3 comprises 16 residues. Germline V gene data show CDR1 as GTSNPN and CDR2 as SVGIG (reference sequence). V lost 2 bases and J lost 1, with 18 bases in between.

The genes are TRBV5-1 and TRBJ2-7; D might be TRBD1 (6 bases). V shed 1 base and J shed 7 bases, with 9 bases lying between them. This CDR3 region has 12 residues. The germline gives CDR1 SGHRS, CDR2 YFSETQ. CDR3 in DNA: TGCGCCAGCAGCTTGCAGGGGACGGAGCAGTACTTC. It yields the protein CASSLQGTEQYF.

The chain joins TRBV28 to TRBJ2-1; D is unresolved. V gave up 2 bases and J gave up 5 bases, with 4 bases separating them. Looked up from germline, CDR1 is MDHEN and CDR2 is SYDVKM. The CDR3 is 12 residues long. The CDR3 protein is CASSLSDNEQFF. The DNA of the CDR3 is TGTGCCAGCAGTTTAAGCGACAATGAGCAGTTCTTC.

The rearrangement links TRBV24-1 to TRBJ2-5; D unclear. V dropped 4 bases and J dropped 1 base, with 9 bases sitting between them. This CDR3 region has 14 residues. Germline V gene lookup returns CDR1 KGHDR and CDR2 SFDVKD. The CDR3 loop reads CATSDHGRQETQYF. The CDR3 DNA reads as TGTGCCACCAGTGACCACGGTCGCCAAGAGACCCAGTACTTC.

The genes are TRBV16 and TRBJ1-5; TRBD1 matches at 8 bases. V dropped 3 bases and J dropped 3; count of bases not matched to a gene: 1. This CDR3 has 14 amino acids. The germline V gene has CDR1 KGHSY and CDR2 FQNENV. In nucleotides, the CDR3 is TGTGCCAGCAGCCAGACAGGGGCCAATCAGCCCCAGCATTTT. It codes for CASSQTGANQPQHF.